Presented here are 15 T cell receptor beta chains from one specimen sequenced in a study of monozygotic twins with inflammatory bowel disease. TCRdb reprocessed the 5' RACE reads, with one entry per CDR3 protein and no DNA. This sample lists some 440,000 distinct CDR3 sequences; its ten largest clones have 2% to 2.5%. Input material: blood. All receptors come from a human donor with ulcerative colitis or Crohn's disease, or a healthy co-twin of an affected twin (not recorded which).

The chain employs TRBV7-9 and TRBJ1-5. Germline V gene data show CDR1 as SEHNR and CDR2 as FQNEAQ (reference sequence). The CDR3 is made up of 13 amino acids. Here the CDR3 reads CASSARENQPQHF.

The chain recombines TRBV20-1 with TRBJ2-2. Germline V CDR1 and CDR2: DFQATT, SNEGSKA (reference sequence). The CDR3 has 12 residues. The CDR3 region is CSASLVSGELFF.

V usage is TRBV6-1 and J usage is TRBJ2-7. The CDR3 is 14 amino acids. The V gene's germline CDR1 is MNHNS and CDR2 SASEGT. CDR3 protein: CASSEARGTYEQYF.

The V gene is TRBV30, the J gene TRBJ2-5; TCRdb outputs TRBD2, but without DNA this stays unchecked. This CDR3 comprises 13 residues. CDR1 GTSNPN and CDR2 SVGIG come from the germline V gene (reference sequence). This CDR3 is CAWTLRTLETQYF.

This rearrangement joins TRBV10-3 to TRBJ2-1. CDR3 size: 13 residues. Germline V gene lookup returns CDR1 ENHRY and CDR2 SYGVKD. The chain's CDR3 is CAISDLAYNEQFF.

The rearrangement links TRBV20-1 to TRBJ2-1; the D gene TCRdb calls, TRBD2, cannot be checked with no DNA. The CDR3 has 16 amino acids. The V gene's germline CDR1 is DFQATT and CDR2 SNEGSKA (reference sequence). CDR3 loop: CSARASRGSSYNEQFF.

The chain's CDR3 is CSVETEGLAAYTGELFF. V gene TRBV29-1 combines with J gene TRBJ2-2; the TCRdb call, TRBD2, lacks DNA for checking. CDR1 is SQVTM and CDR2 is ANQGSEA in the germline V gene. The CDR3 is 17 residues long.

The rearrangement uses TRBV19 and TRBJ1-4; the D call from TCRdb, TRBD1, cannot be confirmed without DNA. Germline CDR1 is LNHDA and CDR2 is SQIVND (reference sequence). The CDR3 has 14 residues. The chain's CDR3 is CASSIGRGSEKLFF.

The chain joins TRBV5-4 to TRBJ1-1; TCRdb's assignment of TRBD1 cannot be checked, as there is no DNA. Germline assignment: CDR1 SGHNT and CDR2 YYREEE (reference sequence). The CDR3 is 15 residues long. The CDR3 is CASSQTIGQVPEAFF.

V is TRBV9 and J is TRBJ2-7; checking the TCRdb D call of TRBD1 is not possible without DNA. Germline CDR1 reads SGDLS; CDR2 reads YYNGEE. The CDR3 extends over 15 amino acids. The CDR3 region is CASSVSGTGRYEQYF.

The chain has TRBV29-1 and TRBJ2-3; as DNA is missing, the TRBD2 call by TCRdb cannot be tested. From germline, CDR1 is SQVTM and CDR2 ANQGSEA. CDR3 size: 16 residues. CDR3 residues: CSVPHRTSGSTDTQYF.

This chain uses TRBV15 with TRBJ2-7; TCRdb's D gene call, TRBD1, goes unchecked for lack of DNA. The CDR3 covers 14 residues. The germline V gene has CDR1 LNHNV and CDR2 YYDKDF (reference sequence). CDR3 sequence: CATTDSGRAYEQYF.

The gene calls are TRBV5-1 and TRBJ1-1; TCRdb gives TRBD1 as the D gene, but with no DNA this cannot be confirmed. From germline, CDR1 is SGHRS and CDR2 YFSETQ. The CDR3 is 16 residues long. The chain's CDR3 is CASSAGEGQLNTEAFF.

V usage is TRBV7-9 and J usage is TRBJ1-4. Germline V gene data show CDR1 as SEHNR and CDR2 as FQNEAQ (reference sequence). This CDR3 is 13 amino acids long. The CDR3 region is CASSPRTASRLFF.

The chain employs TRBV9 and TRBJ2-1; the TCRdb D gene call, TRBD1, has no DNA to confirm it. The CDR3 is 16 amino acids. Per germline, CDR1 SGDLS and CDR2 YYNGEE. CDR3 sequence: CASSVVGGQGANEQFF.